A selection of T cell receptor beta chains follows, all from one sample in a study of blood T cell repertoires in COVID-19. TCRdb keeps only in-frame clones here, not all; method: immunoSEQ multiplex PCR. The table has 250,000 to 300,000 clones, about nine tenths seen once. The source material was PBMCs or T cells enriched from blood (not recorded which). All receptors derive from a woman in her fifties or sixties who had recovered from COVID-19. Both conserved end residues are part of each CDR3. A D gene is named only where the DNA matches it firmly. A clone size is listed for some rows: how often the clone was seen (once, few, many), or a class if it is expanded.

NA	NA	TRBV27	TRBJ2-3	CASSFKAGDTQYF	TGTGCCAGCAGTTTTAAGGCGGGAGATACGCAGTATTTT
NA	NA	TRBV4-1	TRBJ2-5	CASSQQGYETQYF	TGCGCCAGCAGCCAACAGGGTTATGAGACCCAGTACTTC
NA	NA	TRBV7-8	TRBJ1-1	CASSLQTGTEAFF	TGTGCCAGCAGCTTACAAACAGGCACTGAAGCTTTCTTT
few	NA	TRBV11-2	TRBJ2-7	CASSLIGSSYEQYF	TGTGCCAGCAGCTTGATAGGGAGCTCCTACGAGCAGTACTTC
NA	NA	TRBV7-8	TRBJ1-5	CASSLVRGKEQPQHF	TGTGCCAGCAGCTTAGTTAGGGGTAAGGAGCAGCCCCAGCATTTT
NA	NA	TRBV7-6	TRBJ1-2	CASSLALDRGFTF	TGTGCCAGCAGCTTAGCGCTTGATAGGGGATTCACCTTC
once	NA	TRBV25-1	TRBJ1-1	CASSEYGVNTEAFF	TGTGCCAGCAGTGAATACGGTGTGAACACTGAAGCTTTCTTT
NA	TRBD1	TRBV9	TRBJ2-7	CASSEGGWSYEQYF	TGTGCCAGCAGCGAAGGGGGCTGGTCCTACGAGCAGTACTTC
NA	NA	TRBV5-3	TRBJ1-2	CAMSQRDYTF	TGTGCCATGAGCCAGAGGGACTACACCTTC
NA	NA	TRBV10-3	TRBJ2-2	CAISDPEGLNTGELFF	TGTGCCATCAGTGACCCCGAGGGCTTAAACACCGGGGAGCTGTTTTTT
NA	NA	TRBV3-1/TRBV3-2	TRBJ1-2	CASSQVRGHLYTF	TGTGCCAGCAGCCAAGTCCGAGGCCACCTTTACACCTTC
NA	TRBD2	TRBV2	TRBJ2-1	CASSQPTSGTYNEQFF	TGTGCCAGCAGCCAGCCCACTAGCGGTACCTACAATGAGCAGTTCTTC
NA	TRBD2	TRBV11-3	TRBJ2-7	CASSLAGGRNEQYF	TGTGCCAGCAGCTTAGCGGGAGGGCGAAACGAGCAGTACTTC
NA	TRBD2	TRBV5-1	TRBJ2-1	CASSLPTGGPDEQFF	TGCGCCAGCAGCTTGCCGACGGGAGGGCCGGATGAGCAGTTCTTC
NA	NA	TRBV5-5	TRBJ1-2	CASSRGAAEGYTF	TGTGCCAGCAGCCGGGGGGCGGCAGAGGGCTACACCTTC
NA	TRBD1	TRBV2	TRBJ1-1	CASQGQPSLTEAFF	TGTGCCAGCCAGGGACAGCCCAGCCTCACTGAAGCTTTCTTT
NA	TRBD1	TRBV18	TRBJ1-5	CASSPYGQGSNQPQHF	TGTGCCAGCTCACCATACGGACAGGGGAGCAATCAGCCCCAGCATTTT
NA	NA	TRBV28	TRBJ1-2	CASSLFEVPYGYTF	TGTGCCAGCAGTTTATTCGAGGTCCCCTATGGCTACACCTTC
NA	NA	TRBV28	TRBJ1-1	CASSLFWSGARRTPRAEAFF	TGTGCCAGCAGTTTATTTTGGTCAGGGGCCCGACGCACGCCGCGGGCTGAAGCTTTCTTT
once	NA	TRBV28	TRBJ1-1	CASSLHGQTQNTEAFF	TGTGCCAGCAGTTTACACGGACAGACTCAGAACACTGAAGCTTTCTTT
NA	NA	TRBV7-2	TRBJ2-3	CASSLDSGTDTQYF	TGTGCCAGCAGCTTAGATAGCGGCACAGATACGCAGTATTTT
NA	TRBD2	TRBV3-1/TRBV3-2	TRBJ2-3	CASSPRTSGGFTDTQYF	TGTGCCAGCAGCCCTCGGACTAGCGGGGGGTTCACAGATACGCAGTATTTT
NA	NA	TRBV7-3	TRBJ1-4	CASSLGGQTNEKLFF	TGTGCCAGCAGCTTAGGCGGACAAACTAATGAAAAACTGTTTTTT
NA	NA	TRBV7-2	TRBJ2-2	CASSQTGQKNTGELFF	TGTGCCAGCAGCCAGACTGGACAGAAGAACACCGGGGAGCTGTTTTTT
NA	TRBD1	TRBV2	TRBJ2-2	CASRGQNYNTGELFF	TGTGCCAGCAGGGGACAGAATTATAACACCGGGGAGCTGTTTTTT
NA	TRBD1	TRBV5-6	TRBJ2-3	CASSLQGVSGTQYF	TGTGCCAGCAGCTTGCAGGGGGTGTCGGGGACGCAGTATTTT
NA	TRBD1	TRBV10-2	TRBJ1-3	CASRSGTGTGNTIYF	TGCGCCAGCAGATCCGGGACAGGGACCGGAAACACCATATATTTT
NA	NA	TRBV28	TRBJ1-1	CASSVATEAFF	TGTGCCAGCAGTGTGGCCACTGAAGCTTTCTTT
NA	TRBD1	TRBV4-1	TRBJ1-2	CASSQPGTGSGYTF	TGCGCCAGCAGCCAGCCTGGGACAGGGTCAGGCTACACCTTC
few	TRBD2	TRBV7-3	TRBJ2-1	CASSGTSGRADSFNEQFF	TGTGCCAGCAGCGGGACTAGCGGGAGGGCCGATTCATTCAATGAGCAGTTCTTC
once	NA	TRBV19	TRBJ1-2	CASSTTGMGRYGYTF	TGTGCCAGTAGTACGACGGGTATGGGGAGGTATGGCTACACCTTC
NA	TRBD1	TRBV11-3	TRBJ1-4	CASSSADRPEKLFF	TGTGCCAGCAGCTCCGCGGACAGGCCCGAAAAACTGTTTTTT
NA	TRBD1	TRBV4-1	TRBJ1-1	CASSQHSWTGSTEAFF	TGCGCCAGCAGCCAGCATAGTTGGACAGGGAGTACAGAAGCTTTCTTT
NA	TRBD2	TRBV20-1	TRBJ2-1	CSASSGRRGEQFF	TGCAGTGCTAGTAGCGGGAGAAGGGGTGAGCAGTTCTTC
once	NA	TRBV3-1/TRBV3-2	TRBJ2-5	CASNRPSGPTGQETQYF	TGTGCCAGCAACCGGCCCTCGGGCCCTACGGGACAAGAGACCCAGTACTTC
NA	NA	TRBV30	TRBJ1-3	CAWTVSGGNTIYF	TGTGCCTGGACCGTATCGGGGGGAAACACCATATATTTT
NA	TRBD1	TRBV5-1	TRBJ1-1	CASSLAGQGEAFF	TGCGCCAGCAGCTTGGCTGGACAGGGCGAAGCTTTCTTT
NA	NA	TRBV28	TRBJ1-4	CASSETWKGVKLFF	TGTGCCAGCAGTGAAACCTGGAAAGGGGTAAAACTGTTTTTT